The 5 T cell receptor beta chains listed next were all sequenced from one sample in a study of early stage breast cancer tumors. Measured with immunoSEQ multiplex PCR; TCRdb has only the in-frame clones, and not every one. Of roughly 30,000 clones in the sample, roughly four fifths were seen once. Sequenced sample: breast tumor tissue. These receptor sequences come from a person aged 30 to 40 with breast cancer.

The rearrangement uses TRBV2 and TRBJ2-6; 10 nucleotides line up with TRBD2. V shed 11 bases, J shed 1 base, and the junction held 11 bases outside the gene matches. The germline gives CDR1 SNHLY, CDR2 FYNNEI. The CDR3 is 17 residues long. The CDR3 DNA is TGTGCCGGGGGGAAGCGGGAGGGAGTTTCTGGGGCCAACGTCCTGACTTTC. It specifies CAGGKREGVSGANVLTF.

Points on this clone: Its ends do not fully match the called genes, so a read error is possible. This chain joins TRBV29-1 and TRBJ1-2; D possibly corresponds to TRBD1 (6 bases). The CDR3 runs 12 residues. Germline assignment: CDR1 SQVTM and CDR2 ANQGSEA. The DNA of the CDR3 is TGCAGCGGATCACAGGGTAACTATGGCCACACCTTC. Amino acid sequence: CSGSQGNYGHTF.

V and J are TRBV14 and TRBJ1-5; possible D gene TRBD1, 5 bases. V was cut by 8 bases and J by 9 bases, with 17 bases left in between. Looked up from germline, CDR1 is SGHDN and CDR2 is FVKESK. CDR3 length: 13 residues. In nucleotides, the CDR3 is TGTGCCAGCGCCGGGACTGGGAATGCGCCCCAGCATTTT. This encodes CASAGTGNAPQHF.

The DNA for the CDR3 is TGCGCCACCAATACGGGACTAGGGGATACCGGGGAGCTGTTTTTT. It yields the protein CATNTGLGDTGELFF. The J gene is TRBJ2-2, the V gene TRBV10-2; 8 bases line up with TRBD2. Trimming removed 10 bases from V and 5 bases from J; junction bases left unmatched: 12. Germline CDR1 is WSHSY and CDR2 is SAAADI. The CDR3 is 15 amino acids.

The rearrangement links TRBV19 to TRBJ1-3; D is unresolved. Germline V gene sequence: CDR1 LNHDA, CDR2 SQIVND (reference sequence). The CDR3 totals 15 residues. Trimming removed 3 bases at V and 0 bases at J, with 9 bases between. Written as DNA, the CDR3 is TGTGCCAGTAGTATCATCAGCAGCTCTGGAAACACCATATATTTT. Protein: CASSIISSSGNTIYF.